This T cell receptor beta chain was profiled in a study of T cell responses to AZD1222 COVID-19 vaccine. Comments on this clone: Its antigen is not identified.

Profiled with immunoSEQ multiplex PCR; TCRdb holds only in-frame clones, not every one. The sample holds 100,000 to 110,000 clones; approximately 90% are singletons and the top ten take approximately 16%. Per germline, CDR1 SGHTA and CDR2 FQGNSA. V was clipped by 5 bases and J by 5 bases, with 12 bases between them. There are 13 residues in the CDR3. Study outcomes and limitations: The study reported that nearly half of spike-specific TCRs target unmutated variant regions. The CD4 TCRs associated with vaccination extended across spike and predominated at 160-218 and 743-854. There were mostly white British donors and more females than males, and clonal diversity was possibly underestimated.

The source is an adult in good health. The sample was peripheral blood, taken on day 0 of AZD1222 vaccination. The rearrangement uses TRBV7-2 and TRBJ1-1; D is unclear. Here the CDR3 DNA reads TGTGCCAGCAGCACCGGGGTGGTAACTGAAGCTTTCTTT. Translating it yields CASSTGVVTEAFF.